This T cell receptor (beta chain) was obtained from a study of blood T cell repertoires in COVID-19. Germline V lookup: CDR1 KGHDR, CDR2 SFDVKD. Trimming took 0 bases from V and 0 from J, leaving 13 bases between them. The length of the CDR3 is 17 residues. Original analysis: Reference gene primers were amplified, and this amplification served to estimate nucleated cell counts. The table came from immunoSEQ multiplex PCR; TCRdb's copy has only in-frame clones and leaves some out. The DNA gave D and trimming, while V, J and clone size come from that table. The sample includes approximately 20,000 clones, around 83% of them seen just once.

This sequence was found in a human donor with active COVID-19. The donor label of this sample is uncertain. This rearrangement joins TRBV24-1 to TRBJ2-5; a weak D match, TRBD2 (6 bases). Sequenced: peripheral blood. For the CDR3, the DNA is TGTGCCACCAGTGATTTGACCGGGGAGGCCTACCAAGAGACCCAGTACTTC. It yields the protein CATSDLTGEAYQETQYF.